This T cell receptor beta chain was observed in a study of cytomegalovirus exposure and HLA in healthy donors. Study-wide results and caveats: V segments that were indistinguishable, TRBV6-2 and TRBV6-3 among them, were omitted from analysis.

Amplification used 60 Vbeta primers and 13 Jbeta primers. Here immunoSEQ multiplex PCR was the method, and the copy in TCRdb shows in-frame clones only, minus some. The top ten hold roughly 6% of the sample, which has about 120,000 clones, 78% seen once. Germline V gene data show CDR1 as MNHEY and CDR2 as SVGAGI. The V end lost 0 bases, the J end lost 5 bases, and 10 bases lay between the germline ends. This CDR3 has 14 residues. This clone was counted once. The target antigen is unknown. Specimen: PBMCs. The chain uses TRBV6-5 and TRBJ2-5; perhaps TRBD2 as D (5 bases). This clonotype was sampled from a middle-aged woman in good health and CMV-seronegative. As DNA, the CDR3 is TGTGCCAGCAGTTACTCTGAGAGGGTGGAGACCCAGTACTTC. Translation gives CASSYSERVETQYF.